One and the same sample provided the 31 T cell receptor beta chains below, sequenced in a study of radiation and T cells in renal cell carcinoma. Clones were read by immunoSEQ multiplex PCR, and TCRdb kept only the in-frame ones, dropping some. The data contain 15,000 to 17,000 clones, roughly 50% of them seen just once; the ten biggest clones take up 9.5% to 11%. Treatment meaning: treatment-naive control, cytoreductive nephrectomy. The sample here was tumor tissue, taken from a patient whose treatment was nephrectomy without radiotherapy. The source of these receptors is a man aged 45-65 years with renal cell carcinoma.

CDR3: CAISHFGGDINYGYTF. In nucleotides, the CDR3 is TGTGCCATCAGCCATTTCGGGGGGGATATCAACTATGGCTACACCTTC. The chain joins TRBV10-3 to TRBJ1-2; possibly TRBD1 for D (5 bases). The CDR3 length is 16 residues. Per germline, CDR1 ENHRY and CDR2 SYGVKD. V was shortened by 6 bases and J by 2 bases, with 19 bases between the two germline ends.

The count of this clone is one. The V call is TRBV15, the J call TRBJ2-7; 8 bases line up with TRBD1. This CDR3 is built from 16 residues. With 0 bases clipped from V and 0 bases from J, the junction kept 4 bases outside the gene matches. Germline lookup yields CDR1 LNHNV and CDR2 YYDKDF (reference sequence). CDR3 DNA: TGTGCCACCAGCAGAGAAGGGACAGGTGTCTCCTACGAGCAGTACTTC. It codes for CATSREGTGVSYEQYF.

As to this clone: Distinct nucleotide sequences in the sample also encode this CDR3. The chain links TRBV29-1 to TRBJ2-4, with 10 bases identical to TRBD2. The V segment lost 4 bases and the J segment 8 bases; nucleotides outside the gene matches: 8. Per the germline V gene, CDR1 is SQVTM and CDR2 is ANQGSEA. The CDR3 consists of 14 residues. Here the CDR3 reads CSVVGGAGGDIQYF. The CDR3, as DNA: TGCAGCGTTGTAGGGGGAGCGGGAGGGGACATTCAGTACTTC.

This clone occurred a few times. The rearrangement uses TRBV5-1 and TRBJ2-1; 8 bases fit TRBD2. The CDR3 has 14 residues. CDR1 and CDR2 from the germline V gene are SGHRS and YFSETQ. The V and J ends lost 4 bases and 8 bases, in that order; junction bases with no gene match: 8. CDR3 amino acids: CASSPGLVSDEQFF. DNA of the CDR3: TGCGCCAGCAGCCCGGGACTAGTGAGCGATGAGCAGTTCTTC.

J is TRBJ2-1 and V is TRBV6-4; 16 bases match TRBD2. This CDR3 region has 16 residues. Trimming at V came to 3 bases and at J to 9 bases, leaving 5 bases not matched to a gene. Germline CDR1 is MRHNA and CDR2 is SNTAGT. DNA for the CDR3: TGTGCCAGCAGTGATGGGACTAGCGGGGGGGCCAGTGAGCAGTTCTTC. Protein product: CASSDGTSGGASEQFF.

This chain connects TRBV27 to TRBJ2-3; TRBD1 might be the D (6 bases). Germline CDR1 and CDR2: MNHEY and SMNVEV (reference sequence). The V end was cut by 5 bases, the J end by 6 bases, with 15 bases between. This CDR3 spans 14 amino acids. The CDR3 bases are TGTGCCAGCAGTATCTCGACAGGTTGGGATACGCAGTATTTT. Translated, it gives CASSISTGWDTQYF.

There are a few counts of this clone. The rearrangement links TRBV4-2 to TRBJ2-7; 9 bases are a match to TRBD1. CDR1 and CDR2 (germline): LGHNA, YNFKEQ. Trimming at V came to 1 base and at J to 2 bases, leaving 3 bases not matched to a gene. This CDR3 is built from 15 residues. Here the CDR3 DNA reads TGTGCCAGCAGCCAAGTGGACAGGGGAACCTACGAGCAGTACTTC. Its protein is CASSQVDRGTYEQYF.

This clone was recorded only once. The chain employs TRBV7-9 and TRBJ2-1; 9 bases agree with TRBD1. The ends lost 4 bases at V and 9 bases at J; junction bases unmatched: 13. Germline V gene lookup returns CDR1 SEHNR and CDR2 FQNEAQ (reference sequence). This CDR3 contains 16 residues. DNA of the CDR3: TGTGCCAGCAGCTCACCGGGGACAGGGACGTTCACTGAGCAGTTCTTC. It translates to CASSSPGTGTFTEQFF. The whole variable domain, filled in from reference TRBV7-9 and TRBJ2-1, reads DTGVSQNPRHKITKRGQNVTFRCDPISEHNRLYWYRQTLGQGPEFLTYFQNEAQLEKSRLLSDRFSAERPKGSFSTLEIQRTEQGDSAMYLCASSSPGTGTFTEQFFGPGTRLTVL.

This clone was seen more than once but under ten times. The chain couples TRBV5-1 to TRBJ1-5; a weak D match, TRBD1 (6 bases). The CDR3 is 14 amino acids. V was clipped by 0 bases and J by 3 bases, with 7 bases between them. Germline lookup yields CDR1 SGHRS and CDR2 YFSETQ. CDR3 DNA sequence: TGCGCCAGCAGCTTGGGGGACATCAATCAGCCCCAGCATTTT. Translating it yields CASSLGDINQPQHF.

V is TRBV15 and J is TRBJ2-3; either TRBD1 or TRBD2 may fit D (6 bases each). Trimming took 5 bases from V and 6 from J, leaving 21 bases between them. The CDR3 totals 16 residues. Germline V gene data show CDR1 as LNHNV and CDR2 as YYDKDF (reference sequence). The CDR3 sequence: CATSHVKGGLSDTQYF. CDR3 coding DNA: TGTGCCACCAGCCATGTAAAGGGGGGCCTATCCGATACGCAGTATTTT. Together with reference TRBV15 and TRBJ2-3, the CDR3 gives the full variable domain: DAMVIQNPRYQVTQFGKPVTLSCSQTLNHNVMYWYQQKSSQAPKLLFHYYDKDFNNEADTPDNFQSRRPNTSFCFLDIRSPGLGDTAMYLCATSHVKGGLSDTQYFGPGTRLTVL.

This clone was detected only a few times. CDR3 nucleotides: TGTGCCAGCAGTGAAGCGATGTTGGGGGGAGGTGGCTACACCTTC. Amino acid sequence: CASSEAMLGGGGYTF. The rearrangement links TRBV6-1 to TRBJ1-2; TRBD1 might be the D (5 bases). The CDR3 loop spans 15 amino acids. CDR1 is MNHNS and CDR2 is SASEGT in the germline V gene. Deletions cut 0 bases from V and 7 bases from J, with 15 bases between.

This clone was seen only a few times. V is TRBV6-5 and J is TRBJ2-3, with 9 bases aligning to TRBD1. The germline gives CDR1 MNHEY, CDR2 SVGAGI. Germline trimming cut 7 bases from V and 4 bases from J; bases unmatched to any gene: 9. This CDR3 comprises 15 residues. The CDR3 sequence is CASKRTGVDPDTQYF. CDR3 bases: TGTGCCAGCAAGAGGACAGGGGTTGACCCAGATACGCAGTATTTT.

CDR3 DNA sequence: TGTGCCAGCAGCTCAGGGTTACCCCACGAGCAGTACTTC. Protein product: CASSSGLPHEQYF. This chain uses TRBV7-6 with TRBJ2-7; TRBD1 is a possible D gene (5 bases). The germline V and J ends were trimmed by 4 bases and 5 bases, with 12 bases remaining between them. The CDR3 is 13 amino acids. Looked up from germline, CDR1 is SGHVS and CDR2 is FNYEAQ.

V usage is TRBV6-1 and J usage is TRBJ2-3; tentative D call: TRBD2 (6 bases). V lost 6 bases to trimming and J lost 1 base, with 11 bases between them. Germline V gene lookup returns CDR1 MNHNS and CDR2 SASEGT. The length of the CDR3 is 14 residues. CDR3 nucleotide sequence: TGTGCCAGCAGGGGGGGATCGGGCACAGATACGCAGTATTTT. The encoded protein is CASRGGSGTDTQYF.

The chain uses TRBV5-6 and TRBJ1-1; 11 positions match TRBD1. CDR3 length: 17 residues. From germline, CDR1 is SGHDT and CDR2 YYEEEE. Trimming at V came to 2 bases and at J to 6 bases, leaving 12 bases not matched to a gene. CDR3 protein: CASSLGQGAAQYAEAFF. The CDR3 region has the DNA TGTGCCAGCAGCTTAGGACAGGGGGCGGCTCAGTACGCTGAAGCTTTCTTT.

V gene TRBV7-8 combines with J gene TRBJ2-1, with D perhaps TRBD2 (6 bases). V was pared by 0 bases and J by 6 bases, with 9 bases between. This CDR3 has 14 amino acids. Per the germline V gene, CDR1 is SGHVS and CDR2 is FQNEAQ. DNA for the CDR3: TGTGCCAGCAGCTTAGCGCTACTAGCCAATGAGCAGTTCTTC. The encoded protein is CASSLALLANEQFF.

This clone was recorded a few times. For the CDR3, the DNA is TGTGCCAGCAGCTTAAAGAACACCGGGGAGCTGTTTTTT. Amino acids: CASSLKNTGELFF. The chain has TRBV7-8 and TRBJ2-2; no clear D gene. Per germline, CDR1 SGHVS and CDR2 FQNEAQ. The CDR3 is 13 residues long. Trimming removed 2 bases at V and 1 base at J, with 2 bases between.

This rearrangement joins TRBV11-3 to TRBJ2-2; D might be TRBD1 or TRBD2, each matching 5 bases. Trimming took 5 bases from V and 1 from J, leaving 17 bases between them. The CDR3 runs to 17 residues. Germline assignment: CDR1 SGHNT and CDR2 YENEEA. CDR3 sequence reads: CASSHRPGTLNTGELFF. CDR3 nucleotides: TGTGCCAGCAGCCATCGCCCCGGGACCCTGAACACCGGGGAGCTGTTTTTT.

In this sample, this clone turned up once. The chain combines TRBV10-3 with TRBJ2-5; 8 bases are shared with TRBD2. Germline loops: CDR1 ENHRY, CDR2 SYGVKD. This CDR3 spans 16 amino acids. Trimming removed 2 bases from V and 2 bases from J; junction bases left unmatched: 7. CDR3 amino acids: CAISEGASGWQETQYF. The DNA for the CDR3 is TGTGCCATCAGTGAGGGGGCTAGCGGGTGGCAAGAGACCCAGTACTTC.

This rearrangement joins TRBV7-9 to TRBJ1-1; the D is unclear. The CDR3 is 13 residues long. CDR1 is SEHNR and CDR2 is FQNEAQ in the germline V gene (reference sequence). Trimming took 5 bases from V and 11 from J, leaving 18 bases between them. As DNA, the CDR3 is TGTGCCAGCAGCATAGAGGTGGCCGGCTCGGCTTTCTTT. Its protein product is CASSIEVAGSAFF.

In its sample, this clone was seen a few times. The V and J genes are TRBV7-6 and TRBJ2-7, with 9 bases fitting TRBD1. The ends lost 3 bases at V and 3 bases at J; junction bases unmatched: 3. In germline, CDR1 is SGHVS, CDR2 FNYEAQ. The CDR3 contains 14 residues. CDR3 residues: CASSLGQGLYEQYF. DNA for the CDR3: TGTGCCAGCAGCTTGGGACAGGGCCTCTACGAGCAGTACTTC.

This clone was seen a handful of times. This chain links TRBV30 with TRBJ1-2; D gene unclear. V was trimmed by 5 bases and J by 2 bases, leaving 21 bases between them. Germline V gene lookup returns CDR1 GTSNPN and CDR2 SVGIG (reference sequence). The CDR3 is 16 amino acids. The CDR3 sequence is CAWPLTPRGRNYGYTF. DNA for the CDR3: TGTGCCTGGCCCCTCACCCCCCGGGGAAGGAACTATGGCTACACCTTC.

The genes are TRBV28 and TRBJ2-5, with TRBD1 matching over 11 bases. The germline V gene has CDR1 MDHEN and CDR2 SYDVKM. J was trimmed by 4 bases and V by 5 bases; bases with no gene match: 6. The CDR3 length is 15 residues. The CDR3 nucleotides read TGTGCCAGCAGTCTCTCCGGGACAGGGGGAGAGACCCAGTACTTC. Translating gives CASSLSGTGGETQYF.

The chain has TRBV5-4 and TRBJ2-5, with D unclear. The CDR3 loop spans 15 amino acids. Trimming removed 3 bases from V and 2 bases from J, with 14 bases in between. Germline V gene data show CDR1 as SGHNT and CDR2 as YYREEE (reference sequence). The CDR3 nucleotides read TGTGCCAGCAGCTCCATTGGGCAGATACAAGAGACCCAGTACTTC. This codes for CASSSIGQIQETQYF.

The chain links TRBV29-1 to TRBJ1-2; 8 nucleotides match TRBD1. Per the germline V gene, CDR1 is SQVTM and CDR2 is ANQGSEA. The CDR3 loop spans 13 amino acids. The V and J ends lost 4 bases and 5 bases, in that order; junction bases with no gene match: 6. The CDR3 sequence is CSVAPTGVYGYTF. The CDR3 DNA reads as TGCAGCGTTGCGCCGACAGGGGTATATGGCTACACCTTC.

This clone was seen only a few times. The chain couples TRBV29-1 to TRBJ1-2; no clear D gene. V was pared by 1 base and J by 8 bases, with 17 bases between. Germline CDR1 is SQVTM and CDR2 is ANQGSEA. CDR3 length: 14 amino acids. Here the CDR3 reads CSVEAPGEGRGYTF. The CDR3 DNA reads TGCAGCGTTGAAGCTCCCGGCGAGGGAAGGGGCTACACCTTC.

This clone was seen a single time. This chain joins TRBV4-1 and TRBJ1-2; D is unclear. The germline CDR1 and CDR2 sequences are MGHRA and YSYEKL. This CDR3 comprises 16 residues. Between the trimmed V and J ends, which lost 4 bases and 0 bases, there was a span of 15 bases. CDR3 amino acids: CASSPLGRLSNYGYTF. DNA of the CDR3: TGCGCCAGCAGCCCCTTGGGGAGGCTGTCTAACTATGGCTACACCTTC.

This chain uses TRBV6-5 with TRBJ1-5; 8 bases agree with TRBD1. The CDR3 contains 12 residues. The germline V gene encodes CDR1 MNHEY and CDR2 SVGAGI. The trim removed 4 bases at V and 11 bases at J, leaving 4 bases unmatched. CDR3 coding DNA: TGTGCCAGCAGTTCGACAGGGGAAGCCCAGCATTTT. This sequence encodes CASSSTGEAQHF.

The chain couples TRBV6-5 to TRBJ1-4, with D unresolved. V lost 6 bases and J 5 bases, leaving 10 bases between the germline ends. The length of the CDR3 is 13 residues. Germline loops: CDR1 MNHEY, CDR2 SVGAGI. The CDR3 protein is CASSDLKNEKLFF. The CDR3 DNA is TGTGCCAGCAGCGACCTGAAGAATGAAAAACTGTTTTTT.

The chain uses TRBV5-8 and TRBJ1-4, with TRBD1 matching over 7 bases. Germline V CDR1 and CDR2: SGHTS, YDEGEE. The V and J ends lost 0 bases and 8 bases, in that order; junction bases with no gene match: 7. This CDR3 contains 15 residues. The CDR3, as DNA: TGTGCCAGCAGCTTGGATTACAGGGGAGGCGAAAAACTGTTTTTT. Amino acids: CASSLDYRGGEKLFF.

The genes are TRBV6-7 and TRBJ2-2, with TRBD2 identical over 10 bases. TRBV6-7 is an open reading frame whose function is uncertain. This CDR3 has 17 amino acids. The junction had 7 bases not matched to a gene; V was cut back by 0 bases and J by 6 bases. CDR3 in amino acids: CASSYSILAGLSGELFF. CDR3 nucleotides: TGTGCCAGCAGTTACTCGATACTAGCGGGGTTGTCCGGGGAGCTGTTTTTT.